The source of this TCR beta chain is a study of blood T cell repertoires in COVID-19. Study as a whole: Researchers got acute and convalescent COVID-19 samples from the United States, Italy and Spain. T cells, B-cell-depleted T cells, or PBMCs supplied cDNA or gDNA.

As processed by the authors: Scientists estimated how many nucleated cells there were by amplifying reference gene primers. TCRdb keeps only in-frame clones here, not all; method: immunoSEQ multiplex PCR. That table supplies the V and J calls and clone size; D and trimming were determined from the DNA. The repertoire holds roughly 140,000 clones, with about 82% as singletons. This CDR3 comprises 15 residues. CDR1 and CDR2 (germline): MNHEY, SVGAGI. The trim removed 5 bases at V and 0 bases at J, leaving 4 bases unmatched. The source is a middle-aged woman with active or convalescent COVID-19. The chain joins TRBV6-5 to TRBJ2-7; 10 bases match TRBD2. Sequenced input: peripheral blood. CDR3 nucleotides: TGTGCCAGCAGTCGACTAGCGGGCGGCTCCTACGAGCAGTACTTC. Amino acids: CASSRLAGGSYEQYF.